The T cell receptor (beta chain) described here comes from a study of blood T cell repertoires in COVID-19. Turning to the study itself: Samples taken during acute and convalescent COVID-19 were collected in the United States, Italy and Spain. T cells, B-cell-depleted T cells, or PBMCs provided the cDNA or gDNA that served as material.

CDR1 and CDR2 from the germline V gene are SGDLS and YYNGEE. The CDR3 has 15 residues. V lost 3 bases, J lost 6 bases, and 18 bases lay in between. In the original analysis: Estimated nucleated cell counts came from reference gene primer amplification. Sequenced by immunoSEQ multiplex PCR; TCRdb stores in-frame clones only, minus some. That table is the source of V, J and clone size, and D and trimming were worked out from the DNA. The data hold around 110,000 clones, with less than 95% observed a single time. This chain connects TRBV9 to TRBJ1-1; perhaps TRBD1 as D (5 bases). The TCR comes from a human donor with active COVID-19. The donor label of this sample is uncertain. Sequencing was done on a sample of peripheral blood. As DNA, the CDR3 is TGTGCCAGCAGCGACACATCCTTGGACACGGCTGAAGCTTTCTTT. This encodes CASSDTSLDTAEAFF.